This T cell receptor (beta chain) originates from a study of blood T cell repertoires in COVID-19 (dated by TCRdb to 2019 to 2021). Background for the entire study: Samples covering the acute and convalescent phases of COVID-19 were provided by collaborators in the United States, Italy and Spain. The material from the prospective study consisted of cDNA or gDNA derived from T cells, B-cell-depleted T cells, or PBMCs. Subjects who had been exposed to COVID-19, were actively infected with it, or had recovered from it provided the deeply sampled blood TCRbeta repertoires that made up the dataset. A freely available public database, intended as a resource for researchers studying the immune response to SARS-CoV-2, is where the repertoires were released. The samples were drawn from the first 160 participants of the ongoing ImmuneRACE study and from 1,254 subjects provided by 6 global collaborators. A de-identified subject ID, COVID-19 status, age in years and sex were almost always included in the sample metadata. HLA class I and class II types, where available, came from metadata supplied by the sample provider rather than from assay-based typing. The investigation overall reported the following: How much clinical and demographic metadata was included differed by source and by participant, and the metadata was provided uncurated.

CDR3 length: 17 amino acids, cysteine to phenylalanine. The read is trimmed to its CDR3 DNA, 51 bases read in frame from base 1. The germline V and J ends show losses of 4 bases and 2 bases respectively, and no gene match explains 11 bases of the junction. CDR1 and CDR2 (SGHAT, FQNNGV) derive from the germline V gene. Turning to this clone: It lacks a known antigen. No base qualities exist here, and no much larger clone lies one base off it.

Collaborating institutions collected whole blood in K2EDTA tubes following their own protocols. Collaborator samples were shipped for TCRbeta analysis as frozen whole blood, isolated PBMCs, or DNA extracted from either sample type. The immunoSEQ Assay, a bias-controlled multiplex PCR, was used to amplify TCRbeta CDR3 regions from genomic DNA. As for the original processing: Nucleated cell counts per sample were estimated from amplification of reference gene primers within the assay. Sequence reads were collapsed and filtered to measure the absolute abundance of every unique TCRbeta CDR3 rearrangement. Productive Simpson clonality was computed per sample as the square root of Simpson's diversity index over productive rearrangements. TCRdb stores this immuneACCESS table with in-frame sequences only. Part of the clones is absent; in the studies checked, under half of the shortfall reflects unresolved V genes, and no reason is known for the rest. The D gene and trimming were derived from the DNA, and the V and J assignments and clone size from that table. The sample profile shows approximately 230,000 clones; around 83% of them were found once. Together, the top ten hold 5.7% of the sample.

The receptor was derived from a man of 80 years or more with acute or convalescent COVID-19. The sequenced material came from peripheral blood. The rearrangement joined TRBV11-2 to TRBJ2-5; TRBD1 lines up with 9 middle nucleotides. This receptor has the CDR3 CASSYRGLGTGQETQYF. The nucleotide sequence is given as TGTGCCAGCAGCTACCGCGGCTTAGGGACAGGGCAAGAGACCCAGTACTTC.